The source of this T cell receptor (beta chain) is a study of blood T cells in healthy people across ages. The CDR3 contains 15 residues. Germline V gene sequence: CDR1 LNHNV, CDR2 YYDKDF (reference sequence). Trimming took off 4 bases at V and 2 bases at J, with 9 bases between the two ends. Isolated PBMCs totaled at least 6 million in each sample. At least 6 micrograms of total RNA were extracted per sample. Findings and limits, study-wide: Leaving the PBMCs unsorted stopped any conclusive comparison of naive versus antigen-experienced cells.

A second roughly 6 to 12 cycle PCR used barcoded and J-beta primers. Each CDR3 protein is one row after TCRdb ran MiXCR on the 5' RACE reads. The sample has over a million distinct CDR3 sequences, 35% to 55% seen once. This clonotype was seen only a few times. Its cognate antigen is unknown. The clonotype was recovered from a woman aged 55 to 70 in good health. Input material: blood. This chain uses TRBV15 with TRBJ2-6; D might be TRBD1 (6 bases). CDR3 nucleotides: TGTGCCACCAGCATCGACAGGACTGGGGCCAACGTCCTGACTTTC. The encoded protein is CATSIDRTGANVLTF.